The sequence of this TCR beta chain was determined in a study of blood T cells in healthy people across ages. Study-level background: The template switching approach captured approximately one barcoded beta molecule for every two T cells. General study findings and limits: Per million T cells, TCR beta diversity dropped about linearly as age rose. PBMCs went unsorted, and a conclusive naive versus antigen-experienced comparison was therefore prevented.

Primed by a sample-barcoded 5' primer and a J-beta primer mix, a second PCR proceeded for about 6 to 12 cycles. TCRdb fed the 5' RACE reads into MiXCR, producing one record per CDR3 protein. Seen here are about 760,000 distinct CDR3 sequences, more than 55% observed once, and the top ten hold 20% to 30%. V shed 5 bases and J 1 base; nucleotides not matched to a gene: 7. The germline V gene has CDR1 MNHEY and CDR2 SVGEGT. This CDR3 has 17 residues. Details on this clonotype: Its antigen is still unknown.

In terms of origin and age, donors were healthy Caucasian individuals from Russia aged roughly 6 to 95. V and J are TRBV6-2 or TRBV6-3 and TRBJ2-1; 11 bases agree with TRBD2. This TCR was recovered from a man between 35 and 55 years old in good health. The sample was blood. The CDR3 coding sequence is TGTGCCAGCAGTGAGGGTAGCGGGAGGGCTTCCTACAATGAGCAGTTCTTC. Translation: CASSEGSGRASYNEQFF.